Below are 20 T cell receptor beta chains sequenced from a single sample in a study of blood T cell repertoires in COVID-19. This table comes from immunoSEQ multiplex PCR, and its TCRdb copy is limited to in-frame clones, with some not included. The data show approximately 85,000 clones, 86% seen once. Material for sequencing was peripheral blood. The receptors come from a woman at least 80 years old in a cohort sampled during active or convalescent COVID-19.

J is TRBJ2-7 and V is TRBV6-6; 8 bases map to TRBD2. V shed 8 bases, J shed 3 bases, and the junction held 9 bases outside the gene matches. CDR1 and CDR2 (germline): MNHNY, SVGAGI (reference sequence). This CDR3 contains 14 residues. As DNA, the CDR3 is TGTGCCAGCGTTTTGAGCGGGAGTGACTACGAGCAGTACTTC. This translates into CASVLSGSDYEQYF.

This clone appeared once. This chain connects TRBV5-6 to TRBJ2-6; D call uncertain. CDR1 SGHDT and CDR2 YYEEEE come from the germline V gene. V shed 0 bases and J shed 4 bases, with 11 bases lying between them. This CDR3 contains 16 residues. In DNA form, the CDR3 reads TGTGCCAGCAGCTTGGCAATTGGAGACGGGGCCAACGTCCTGACTTTC. It encodes CASSLAIGDGANVLTF.

This clone came up once. V usage is TRBV20-1 and J usage is TRBJ2-7, with D tentatively TRBD1 (6 bases). CDR1 is DFQATT, CDR2 SNEGSKA, per germline (reference sequence). The germline V and J ends were trimmed by 6 bases and 6 bases, with 12 bases remaining between them. This CDR3 has 11 residues. The CDR3 DNA reads TGCAGTGCCCCGGACAGATCCGAGCAGTACTTC. Translated: CSAPDRSEQYF.

There are a few counts of this clone. The chain uses TRBV5-1 and TRBJ2-1; 9 bases are a match to TRBD1. With V trimmed by 4 bases and J by 9 bases, 8 bases remained unmatched. The CDR3 is 14 amino acids. Germline CDR1 and CDR2: SGHRS and YFSETQ. In nucleotides, the CDR3 is TGCGCCAGCAGCCCCCGGACAGGGGACGGTGAGCAGTTCTTC. Its protein product is CASSPRTGDGEQFF.

The chain couples TRBV10-1 to TRBJ2-3; 8 bases line up with TRBD1. Germline assignment: CDR1 WNHNN and CDR2 SYGVQD (reference sequence). The CDR3 runs 15 residues. Unmatched junction bases numbered 7, after V lost 3 bases and J lost 5 bases. For the CDR3, the DNA is TGCGCCAGCAGTGATCTCCCAGGGGGCGGAGATACGCAGTATTTT. It specifies CASSDLPGGGDTQYF.

The chain links TRBV4-1 to TRBJ1-6, with a tentative D call TRBD1 (6 bases). The CDR3 length is 14 residues. The V gene lost 4 bases and the J gene lost 10 bases, with 14 bases spanning the gap. Per germline, CDR1 MGHRA and CDR2 YSYEKL. CDR3 in DNA: TGCGCCAGCAGCCCCCGAGGGGGTCAATCACCCCTCCACTTT. This codes for CASSPRGGQSPLHF.

This rearrangement joins TRBV5-1 to TRBJ2-1, with D uncertain. Per the germline V gene, CDR1 is SGHRS and CDR2 is YFSETQ. The V end was cut by 5 bases, the J end by 5 bases, with 20 bases between. This CDR3 contains 16 residues. As DNA, the CDR3 is TGCGCCAGCAGGCCCCAGCCGGGTGTGGTCCACAATGAGCAGTTCTTC. Amino acid sequence: CASRPQPGVVHNEQFF.

This clone was picked up a small number of times. V and J are TRBV7-6 and TRBJ1-2; no definite D call. The CDR3 is 16 amino acids. Germline V gene lookup returns CDR1 SGHVS and CDR2 FNYEAQ. V was trimmed by 0 bases and J by 4 bases, leaving 15 bases between them. The CDR3 protein is CASSLASRLSTYGYTF. The CDR3 nucleotides are TGTGCCAGCAGCTTAGCATCCAGGTTATCCACCTATGGCTACACCTTC.

CDR3: CASSYQRGAYEQYV. CDR3 coding DNA: TGTGCCAGCAGTTACCAGCGGGGGGCCTACGAGCAGTACGTC. This chain uses TRBV6-5 with TRBJ2-7; TRBD2 agrees at 9 bases. CDR1 is MNHEY and CDR2 is SVGAGI in the germline V gene. Trimming cost V 2 bases and J 2 bases; bases outside gene matches: 1. The CDR3 runs to 14 residues.

The CDR3, as DNA: TGTGCCAGCAGTGAAGCGGGAGATCTTCAAGAGACCCAGTACTTC. This sequence encodes CASSEAGDLQETQYF. The genes are TRBV25-1 and TRBJ2-5, with TRBD2 identical over 7 bases. The germline V gene encodes CDR1 MGHDK and CDR2 SYGVNS. V lost 2 bases to trimming and J lost 2 bases; unmatched junction nucleotides: 5. The CDR3 has 15 amino acids.

This chain connects TRBV27 to TRBJ2-2; 7 bases map to TRBD2. CDR3 length equals 15 residues. V was clipped by 2 bases and J by 7 bases; unmatched bases: 7. Germline values: CDR1 MNHEY, CDR2 SMNVEV (reference sequence). The CDR3 sequence is CASSLRRERGGELFF. The DNA of the CDR3 is TGTGCCAGCAGTTTAAGGCGGGAGAGGGGCGGGGAGCTGTTTTTT.

This sequence joins TRBV2 and TRBJ1-2, with D unresolved. Looked up from germline, CDR1 is SNHLY and CDR2 is FYNNEI. CDR3 size: 15 residues. Trimming took off 6 bases at V and 4 bases at J, with 18 bases between the two ends. CDR3 protein: CASRSEGVYSYGYTF. For the CDR3, the DNA is TGTGCCAGCAGGAGCGAGGGCGTGTATAGCTATGGCTACACCTTC.

This clone was seen a few times. The chain joins TRBV6-6 to TRBJ1-3; TRBD1 aligns across 8 bases. From germline, CDR1 is MNHNY and CDR2 SVGAGI (reference sequence). The CDR3 runs 14 residues. The junction had 3 bases not matched to a gene; V was cut back by 6 bases and J by 2 bases. CDR3: CASRTGVAGNTIYF. The CDR3 nucleotides read TGTGCCAGCAGGACAGGGGTTGCTGGAAACACCATATATTTT.

A single count supports this clone. This rearrangement joins TRBV7-9 to TRBJ2-5; TRBD2 aligns across 7 bases. J gave up 4 bases and V 0 bases, and 8 bases lay outside the gene matches. The CDR3 is 16 amino acids. Germline CDR1 and CDR2: SEHNR and FQNEAQ (reference sequence). CDR3 nucleotide sequence: TGTGCCAGCAGCTTAGCGGGAGGGCCGGGGGGAGAGACCCAGTACTTC. Its translation: CASSLAGGPGGETQYF.

The V call is TRBV27, the J call TRBJ1-5; maybe TRBD1 (5 bases). Germline values: CDR1 MNHEY, CDR2 SMNVEV (reference sequence). Trimming took off 7 bases at V and 2 bases at J, with 15 bases between the two ends. The CDR3 contains 15 residues. The CDR3 spells CASNPGTGGNQPQHF. The CDR3 DNA follows: TGTGCCAGCAATCCCGGTACGGGGGGCAATCAGCCCCAGCATTTT.

The J gene is TRBJ1-2, the V gene TRBV14, with D unclear. V lost 0 bases, J lost 14 bases, and 13 bases lay in between. CDR1 is SGHDN and CDR2 is FVKESK in the germline V gene. This CDR3 spans 12 amino acids. The CDR3 region has the DNA TGTGCCAGCAGCCAAGACCTCACCGAGAGTACCTTC. Residues: CASSQDLTESTF.

The rearrangement uses TRBV5-8 and TRBJ1-1; D uncertain. There are 11 residues in the CDR3. CDR1 SGHTS and CDR2 YDEGEE come from the germline V gene. V shed 10 bases and J shed 4 bases, with 11 bases lying between them. The CDR3 sequence is CALGLGTEAFF. In DNA, the CDR3 is TGTGCCCTCGGTCTCGGCACTGAAGCTTTCTTT.

This CDR3 reads CASSPRQGIMNTEAFF. Here the CDR3 DNA reads TGTGCCAGCAGTCCACGACAGGGGATTATGAACACTGAAGCTTTCTTT. The rearrangement links TRBV27 to TRBJ1-1; 8 nucleotides line up with TRBD1. Germline CDR1 is MNHEY and CDR2 is SMNVEV (reference sequence). The CDR3 extends over 16 amino acids. J gave up 0 bases and V 5 bases, and 8 bases lay outside the gene matches.

This clone is a singleton in its sample. This rearrangement joins TRBV15 to TRBJ2-2, with 7 bases that match TRBD2. Germline V lookup: CDR1 LNHNV, CDR2 YYDKDF (reference sequence). CDR3 length: 20 residues. After removal of 0 bases from V and 4 bases from J, the junction contained 17 bases not matched to a gene. CDR3 coding DNA: TGTGCCACCAGCAGAGACTCCCTAGCGGTGGAGAGTGGGTCCACCGGGGAGCTGTTTTTT. Amino acids: CATSRDSLAVESGSTGELFF.

The chain links TRBV5-1 to TRBJ2-2; D is possibly TRBD2 (5 bases). CDR3 length: 14 residues. The V gene's germline CDR1 is SGHRS and CDR2 YFSETQ. The V end was cut by 5 bases, the J end by 2 bases, with 10 bases between. CDR3 in amino acids: CASSKDLNTGELFF. CDR3 nucleotides: TGCGCCAGCAGTAAGGACTTAAACACCGGGGAGCTGTTTTTT. Variable domain in full (rest from reference TRBV5-1 and TRBJ2-2): KAGVTQTPRYLIKTRGQQVTLSCSPISGHRSVSWYQQTPGQGLQFLFEYFSETQRNKGNFPGRFSGRQFSNSRSEMNVSTLELGDSALYLCASSKDLNTGELFFGEGSRLTVL.